This T cell receptor (beta chain) was recovered during a study of T-cell memory formation after mild COVID-19. The overall study: Largely donor-specific sequence clusters came from a couple of donors. Points from the study as a whole: Clones that got smaller from day 15 to 85 had even CD4/CD8, while clones growing later tipped toward CD4+.

TCRdb re-derived calls from the 5' RACE reads in MiXCR, one entry per CDR3 protein. The sample lists roughly 500,000 distinct CDR3 sequences, roughly 22% occurring once. CDR1 is SGHVS and CDR2 is FQNEAQ in the germline V gene. This CDR3 comprises 12 residues. Trimming stripped 8 bases from V and 10 bases from J, with 12 bases between. A note on this clonotype: Its antigen is not identified.

The chain joins TRBV7-8 to TRBJ1-6, with D unclear. The sample taken for sequencing was PBMCs or a T cell subset sorted from them (not recorded which). This sequence originates from an adult woman who had mild COVID-19 (a few samples of this study predate the infection). Cell type and time point are not known. The CDR3 loop is CASESSGSPLHF. CDR3 sequence (DNA): TGTGCCAGCGAGTCCTCCGGGTCACCCCTCCACTTT.